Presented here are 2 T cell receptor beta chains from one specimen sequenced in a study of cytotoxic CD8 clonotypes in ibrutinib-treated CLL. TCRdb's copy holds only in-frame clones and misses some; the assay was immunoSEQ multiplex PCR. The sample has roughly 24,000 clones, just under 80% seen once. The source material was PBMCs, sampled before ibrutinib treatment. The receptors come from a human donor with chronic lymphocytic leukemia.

Here the CDR3 reads CASRTSGRARNEQFF. CDR3 DNA sequence: TGTGCCAGCAGGACTAGCGGGAGGGCCCGCAATGAGCAGTTCTTC. The V gene is TRBV6-5, the J gene TRBJ2-1; 14 nucleotides align to TRBD2. The germline V gene has CDR1 MNHEY and CDR2 SVGAGI. The CDR3 extends over 15 amino acids. V was clipped by 6 bases and J by 6 bases; unmatched bases: 4.

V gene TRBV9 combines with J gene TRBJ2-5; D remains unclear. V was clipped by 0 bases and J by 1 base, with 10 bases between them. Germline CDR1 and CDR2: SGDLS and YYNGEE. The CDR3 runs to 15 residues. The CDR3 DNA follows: TGTGCCAGCAGCGTAGAGCCAGTAATCCAAGAGACCCAGTACTTC. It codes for CASSVEPVIQETQYF.